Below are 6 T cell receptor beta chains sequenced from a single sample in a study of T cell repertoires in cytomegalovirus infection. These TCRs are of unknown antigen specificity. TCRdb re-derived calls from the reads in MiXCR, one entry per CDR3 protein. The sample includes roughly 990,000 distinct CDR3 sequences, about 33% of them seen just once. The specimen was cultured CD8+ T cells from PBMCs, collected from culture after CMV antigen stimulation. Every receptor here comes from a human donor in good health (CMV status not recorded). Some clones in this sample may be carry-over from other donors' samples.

The CDR3 sequence is CASSLGLAGALNTGELFF. CDR3 nucleotide sequence: TGTGCCAGCAGCTTGGGACTAGCGGGGGCCTTGAACACCGGGGAGCTGTTTTTT. This rearrangement joins TRBV13 to TRBJ2-2, with 14 bases lining up with TRBD2. CDR3 length equals 18 residues. CDR1 and CDR2 (germline): PRHDT, FYEKMQ (reference sequence). After removal of 3 bases from V and 1 base from J, the junction contained 4 bases not matched to a gene.

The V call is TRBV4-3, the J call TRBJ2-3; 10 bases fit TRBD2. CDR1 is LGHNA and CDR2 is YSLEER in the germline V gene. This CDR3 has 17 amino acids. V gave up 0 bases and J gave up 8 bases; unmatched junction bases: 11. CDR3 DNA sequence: TGCGCCAGCAGCCAAGAGGTGACTAGCGGGCCTGGCGGTACGCAGTATTTT. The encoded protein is CASSQEVTSGPGGTQYF.

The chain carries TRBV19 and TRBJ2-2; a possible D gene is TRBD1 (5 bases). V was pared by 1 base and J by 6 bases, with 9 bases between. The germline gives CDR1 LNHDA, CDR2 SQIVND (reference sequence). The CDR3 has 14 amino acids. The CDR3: CASSIAGLAGELFF. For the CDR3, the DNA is TGTGCCAGTAGTATAGCAGGGCTGGCCGGGGAGCTGTTTTTT.

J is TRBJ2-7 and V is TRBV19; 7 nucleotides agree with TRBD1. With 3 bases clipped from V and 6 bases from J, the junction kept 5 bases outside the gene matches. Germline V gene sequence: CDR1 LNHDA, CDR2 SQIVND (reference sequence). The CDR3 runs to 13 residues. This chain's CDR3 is CASSINRGGEQYV. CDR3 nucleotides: TGTGCCAGTAGTATTAACAGGGGCGGCGAGCAGTACGTC.

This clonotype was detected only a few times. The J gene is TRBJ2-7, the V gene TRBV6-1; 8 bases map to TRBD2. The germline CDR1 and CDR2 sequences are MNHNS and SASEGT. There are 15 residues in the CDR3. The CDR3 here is CAAVSGANPHDEQYV. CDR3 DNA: TGTGCGGCGGTTAGCGGGGCTAATCCCCATGACGAGCAGTACGTC.

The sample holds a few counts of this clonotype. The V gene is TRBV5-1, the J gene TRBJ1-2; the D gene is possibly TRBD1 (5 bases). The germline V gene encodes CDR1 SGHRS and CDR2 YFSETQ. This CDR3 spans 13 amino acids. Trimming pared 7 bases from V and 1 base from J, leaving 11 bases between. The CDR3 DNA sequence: TGCGCCAGCCGGGACTCCGATAACTATGGCTACACCTTC. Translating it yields CASRDSDNYGYTF. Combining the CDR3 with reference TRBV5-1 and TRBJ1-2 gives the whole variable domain KAGVTQTPRYLIKTRGQQVTLSCSPISGHRSVSWYQQTPGQGLQFLFEYFSETQRNKGNFPGRFSGRQFSNSRSEMNVSTLELGDSALYLCASRDSDNYGYTFGSGTRLTVV.